Following are 8 T cell receptor beta chains from one sample sequenced in a study of early T cells in non-severe SARS-CoV-2 infection. TCRdb reanalysed the 5' RACE reads using MiXCR and keeps one entry per CDR3 protein. The data show tens of thousands of distinct CDR3 sequences, about an eighth seen once. The specimen was whole blood. The receptors shown here come from an adult who was a healthcare worker with PCR-confirmed SARS-CoV-2 infection or an uninfected control (not recorded which).

This clonotype has a handful of counts. This chain uses TRBV7-6 with TRBJ2-3; maybe TRBD2 (7 bases). Germline lookup yields CDR1 SGHVS and CDR2 FNYEAQ. CDR3 size: 16 residues. V was pared by 0 bases and J by 4 bases, with 14 bases between. In nucleotides, the CDR3 is TGTGCCAGCAGCTTAGCGGCGGGGGCCCCCCCAGATACGCAGTATTTT. Translating it yields CASSLAAGAPPDTQYF.

This clonotype was seen ten or more times. J is TRBJ2-1 and V is TRBV29-1; the D is unclear. Trimming shortened V by 3 bases and J by 5 bases, and 8 bases separated the two germline ends. This CDR3 has 12 residues. Germline CDR1 and CDR2: SQVTM and ANQGSEA. In nucleotides, the CDR3 is TGCAGCGTTGACGGTGTAAACAATGAGCAGTTCTTC. Residues: CSVDGVNNEQFF.

This clonotype was counted ten times or more. This chain joins TRBV5-1 and TRBJ2-2; D is unresolved. Trimming shortened V by 0 bases and J by 8 bases, and 11 bases separated the two germline ends. CDR1 SGHRS and CDR2 YFSETQ come from the germline V gene. This CDR3 is built from 14 residues. The CDR3 DNA reads TGCGCCAGCAGCTTGGTGGATGGTGCGGGGGAGCTGTTTTTT. As protein: CASSLVDGAGELFF. Full variable domain (missing parts from reference TRBV5-1 and TRBJ2-2): KAGVTQTPRYLIKTRGQQVTLSCSPISGHRSVSWYQQTPGQGLQFLFEYFSETQRNKGNFPGRFSGRQFSNSRSEMNVSTLELGDSALYLCASSLVDGAGELFFGEGSRLTVL.

This clonotype was seen only a few times. The CDR3 reads CASSPGQGWTGELFF. CDR3 DNA: TGTGCCAGCAGCCCGGGACAAGGCTGGACCGGGGAGCTGTTTTTT. The genes are TRBV6-2 or TRBV6-3 and TRBJ2-2; maybe TRBD1 (6 bases). The CDR3 is 15 residues long. Trimming took 6 bases from V and 5 from J, leaving 16 bases between them. CDR1 is MNHEY, CDR2 SVGEGT, per germline.

The chain couples TRBV7-2 to TRBJ1-6; 9 nucleotides align to TRBD1. CDR1 is SGHTA and CDR2 is FQGNSA in the germline V gene. The CDR3 length is 15 residues. Trimming at V came to 5 bases and at J to 11 bases, leaving 10 bases not matched to a gene. CDR3 residues: CASSPVTGGRAPLHF. CDR3 coding DNA: TGTGCCAGCAGCCCTGTAACAGGGGGCAGGGCACCCCTCCACTTT. Full variable domain (missing parts from reference TRBV7-2 and TRBJ1-6): GAGVSQSPSNKVTEKGKDVELRCDPISGHTALYWYRQSLGQGLEFLIYFQGNSAPDKSGLPSDRFSAERTGGSVSTLTIQRTQQEDSAVYLCASSPVTGGRAPLHFGNGTRLTVT.

V usage is TRBV9 and J usage is TRBJ2-7; D is undetermined. The germline V gene encodes CDR1 SGDLS and CDR2 YYNGEE. V gave up 1 base and J gave up 2 bases, with 7 bases separating them. The CDR3 has 13 amino acids. As DNA, the CDR3 is TGTGCCAGCAGCGTATGGCCAACCTACGAGCAGTACTTC. This gives the protein CASSVWPTYEQYF.

The chain has TRBV6-4 and TRBJ1-4, with D maybe TRBD1 (5 bases). The CDR3 runs to 14 residues. Per germline, CDR1 MRHNA and CDR2 SNTAGT. Trimming shortened V by 7 bases and J by 7 bases, and 16 bases separated the two germline ends. For the CDR3, the DNA is TGTGCCAGCAAGATGACAGCGGGAAGTGAAAAACTGTTTTTT. Translating it yields CASKMTAGSEKLFF.

This clonotype was recorded at least ten times. V gene TRBV2 combines with J gene TRBJ1-6, with D possibly matching TRBD1 (5 bases). Per the germline V gene, CDR1 is SNHLY and CDR2 is FYNNEI. The CDR3 length is 13 residues. Trimming shortened V by 4 bases and J by 6 bases, and 7 bases separated the two germline ends. The chain's CDR3 is CASSGQPNSPLHF. CDR3 in DNA: TGTGCCAGCAGTGGACAGCCTAATTCACCCCTCCACTTT. The whole variable domain, remainder taken from reference TRBV2 and TRBJ1-6, is EPEVTQTPSHQVTQMGQEVILRCVPISNHLYFYWYRQILGQKVEFLVSFYNNEISEKSEIFDDQFSVERPDGSNFTLKIRSTKLEDSAMYFCASSGQPNSPLHFGNGTRLTVT.